Shown below are 10 T cell receptor beta chains from a single sample sequenced in a study of cytomegalovirus exposure and HLA in healthy donors. Profiling relied on immunoSEQ multiplex PCR, and the TCRdb table lists in-frame clones only, not all of them. The sample includes 160,000 or so clones, about 88% of them seen just once. The sample taken for sequencing was PBMCs. The receptors were sampled from a man aged 18 to 30 in good health and CMV-seronegative.

The chain employs TRBV5-1 and TRBJ2-7; 10 bases line up with TRBD2. Germline trimming cut 4 bases from V and 5 bases from J; bases unmatched to any gene: 9. Germline V gives CDR1 SGHRS, CDR2 YFSETQ. The CDR3 totals 15 residues. The CDR3: CASSTSASGSHEQYF. The CDR3 nucleotides read TGCGCCAGCAGCACCAGCGCTAGCGGGAGTCACGAGCAGTACTTC.

This clone appeared once. The chain carries TRBV16 and TRBJ2-2; TRBD2 matches at 11 bases. The germline gives CDR1 KGHSY, CDR2 FQNENV. The CDR3 is 16 residues long. V shed 4 bases and J 5 bases; nucleotides not matched to a gene: 6. The CDR3 loop reads CASSLRLAGRTGELFF. In DNA, the CDR3 is TGTGCCAGCAGCCTGCGACTAGCGGGAAGAACCGGGGAGCTGTTTTTT.

V gene TRBV28 combines with J gene TRBJ1-6, with TRBD1 as a possible D gene (6 bases). Germline lookup yields CDR1 MDHEN and CDR2 SYDVKM. V shed 5 bases and J shed 1 base, with 9 bases lying between them. This CDR3 comprises 15 residues. This CDR3 is CASSQGSSYNSPLHF. The CDR3 DNA is TGTGCCAGCAGTCAGGGGAGTTCCTATAATTCACCCCTCCACTTT.

The V gene is TRBV19, the J gene TRBJ1-4; D may be TRBD1 (6 bases). V was shortened by 5 bases and J by 4 bases, with 14 bases between the two germline ends. CDR3 length: 15 residues. Germline loops: CDR1 LNHDA, CDR2 SQIVND (reference sequence). Written as DNA, the CDR3 is TGTGCCAGTAGTCTAACAGGGACGCGTAATGAAAAACTGTTTTTT. This gives the protein CASSLTGTRNEKLFF.

The chain uses TRBV9 and TRBJ2-6; perhaps TRBD1 as D (6 bases). CDR1 is SGDLS and CDR2 is YYNGEE in the germline V gene. The CDR3 runs 17 residues. Deletions cut 4 bases from V and 0 bases from J, with 14 bases between. CDR3 amino acids: CASSKQGLISGANVLTF. In DNA form, the CDR3 reads TGTGCCAGCAGCAAACAGGGCCTCATCTCTGGGGCCAACGTCCTGACTTTC.

The V and J genes are TRBV18 and TRBJ2-5; D is undetermined. The CDR3 has 14 amino acids. Germline V gene lookup returns CDR1 KGHSH and CDR2 LQKENI. V shed 3 bases and J shed 3 bases, with 11 bases lying between them. The chain's CDR3 is CASSPREPKETQYF. The CDR3 bases are TGTGCCAGCTCACCTCGAGAACCTAAAGAGACCCAGTACTTC. Combining the CDR3 with reference TRBV18 and TRBJ2-5 gives the whole variable domain NAGVMQNPRHLVRRRGQEARLRCSPMKGHSHVYWYRQLPEEGLKFMVYLQKENIIDESGMPKERFSAEFPKEGPSILRIQQVVRGDSAAYFCASSPREPKETQYFGPGTRLLVL.

The chain couples TRBV28 to TRBJ2-7; a weak D match, TRBD1 (6 bases). This CDR3 region has 16 residues. The V gene's germline CDR1 is MDHEN and CDR2 SYDVKM. V was pared by 1 base and J by 5 bases, with 18 bases between. DNA of the CDR3: TGTGCCAGCAGTTTATCTTCAGGGGTTTCATTCCACGAGCAGTACGTC. Translation: CASSLSSGVSFHEQYV.

The chain carries TRBV7-8 and TRBJ2-1; the match to TRBD2 covers 8 bases. The J segment lost 7 bases and the V segment lost 5 bases, leaving 13 bases of the junction unmatched. Germline V gene data show CDR1 as SGHVS and CDR2 as FQNEAQ. This CDR3 contains 16 residues. In DNA form, the CDR3 reads TGTGCCAGCAGCCCCTTAGGTAGCGGGAATTTGAATGAGCAGTTCTTC. Encoded protein: CASSPLGSGNLNEQFF. Full variable domain (missing parts from reference TRBV7-8 and TRBJ2-1): GAGVSQSPRYKVAKRGQDVALRCDPISGHVSLFWYQQALGQGPEFLTYFQNEAQLDKSGLPSDRFFAERPEGSVSTLKIQRTQQEDSAVYLCASSPLGSGNLNEQFFGPGTRLTVL.

The chain uses TRBV6-1 and TRBJ1-5; maybe TRBD1 (6 bases). Germline V CDR1 and CDR2: MNHNS, SASEGT. Trimming removed 8 bases from V and 2 bases from J, with 16 bases in between. The CDR3 contains 15 residues. CDR3 nucleotides: TGTGCCAGCTGTGCAGGGGCGGGGGGCAATCAGCCCCAGCATTTT. Protein sequence: CASCAGAGGNQPQHF.

The J gene is TRBJ2-5, the V gene TRBV2; D ambiguous. Trimming took off 8 bases at V and 7 bases at J, with 14 bases between the two ends. This CDR3 has 12 amino acids. Germline lookup yields CDR1 SNHLY and CDR2 FYNNEI. The CDR3 DNA sequence: TGTGCCAGCGGGCTCTTCCTTGGGACCCAGTACTTC. This codes for CASGLFLGTQYF.